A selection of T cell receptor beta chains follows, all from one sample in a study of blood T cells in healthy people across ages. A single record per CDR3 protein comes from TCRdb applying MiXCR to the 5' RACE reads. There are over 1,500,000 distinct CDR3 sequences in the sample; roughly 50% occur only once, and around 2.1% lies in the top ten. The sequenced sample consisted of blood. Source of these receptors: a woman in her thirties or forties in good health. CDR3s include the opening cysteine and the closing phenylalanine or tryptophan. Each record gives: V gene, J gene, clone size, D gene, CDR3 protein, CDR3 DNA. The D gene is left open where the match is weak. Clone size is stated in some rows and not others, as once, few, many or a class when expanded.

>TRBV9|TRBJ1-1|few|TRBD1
CASSVGTGGYAFF
TGTGCCAGCAGCGTGGGGACAGGGGGGTACGCTTTCTTT
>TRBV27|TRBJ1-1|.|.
CASSFWAAGTEAFF
TGTGCCAGCAGTTTTTGGGCCGCTGGCACTGAAGCTTTCTTT
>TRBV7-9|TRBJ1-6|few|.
CASFLSENSPLHF
TGTGCCAGCTTCCTCTCGGAAAATTCACCCCTCCACTTT
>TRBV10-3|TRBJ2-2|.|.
CAIKPSTGELFF
TGTGCCATCAAACCCAGTACCGGGGAGCTGTTTTTT
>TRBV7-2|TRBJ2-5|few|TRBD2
CASTKSDGGGQETQYF
TGTGCCAGCACCAAAAGTGACGGGGGGGGGCAAGAGACCCAGTACTTC
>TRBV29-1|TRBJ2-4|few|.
CSVWGGGQNIQYF
TGCAGCGTTTGGGGGGGCGGCCAAAACATTCAGTACTTC
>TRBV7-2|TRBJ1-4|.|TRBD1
CASSSVRGANEKLFF
TGTGCCAGCAGCTCGGTCAGGGGGGCTAATGAAAAACTGTTTTTT
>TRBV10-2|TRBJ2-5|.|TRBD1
CASVPGTGGVETQYF
TGCGCCAGCGTACCCGGGACAGGGGGCGTGGAGACCCAGTACTTC
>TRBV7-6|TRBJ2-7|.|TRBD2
CASSLASGVLGTQYF
TGTGCCAGCAGCTTAGCTAGCGGGGTCTTGGGAACCCAGTACTTC
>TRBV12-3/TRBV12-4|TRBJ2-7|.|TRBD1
CASSFGTGPHILEQYF
TGTGCCAGCAGTTTCGGGACAGGGCCTCATATACTCGAGCAGTACTTC
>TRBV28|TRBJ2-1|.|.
CASSFLPSGLFNNEQFF
TGTGCCAGCAGTTTTTTACCGAGCGGATTGTTCAACAATGAGCAGTTCTTC
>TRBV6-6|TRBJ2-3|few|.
CASRNRAVSTSTDTQYF
TGTGCCAGCAGAAACCGGGCCGTTTCGACTAGCACAGATACGCAGTATTTT
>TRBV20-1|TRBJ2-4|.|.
CGARDLRGAKNIQYF
TGCGGTGCTAGAGACCTACGAGGGGCCAAAAACATTCAGTACTTC
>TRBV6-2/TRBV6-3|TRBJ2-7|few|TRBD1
CASKKTGGFFDEQYF
TGTGCCAGCAAAAAAACAGGGGGCTTTTTCGACGAGCAGTACTTC
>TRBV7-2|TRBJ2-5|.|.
CASSSSSRGSETQYF
TGTGCCAGCAGCTCATCCAGTAGGGGATCCGAGACCCAGTACTTC
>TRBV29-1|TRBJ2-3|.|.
CSSEGEGGTDTQYF
TGCAGCAGCGAAGGGGAGGGGGGCACAGATACGCAGTATTTT
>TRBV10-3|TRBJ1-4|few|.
CAISTGGQFSEKLFF
TGTGCCATCAGTACGGGAGGTCAGTTTAGTGAAAAACTGTTTTTT
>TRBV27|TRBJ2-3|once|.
CASSMGRFTDTQYF
TGTGCCAGCAGTATGGGCAGATTCACAGATACGCAGTATTTT
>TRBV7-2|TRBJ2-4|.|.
CASSPLGVQGLQYF
TGTGCCAGCAGCCCCCTCGGGGTCCAGGGGCTTCAGTACTTC
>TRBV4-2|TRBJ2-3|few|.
CASSQEGGVDTDTQYF
TGTGCCAGCAGCCAAGAAGGTGGGGTTGACACAGATACGCAGTATTTT
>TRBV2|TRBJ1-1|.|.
CASSVLQGMNTEAFF
TGTGCCAGCAGTGTATTGCAGGGAATGAACACTGAAGCTTTCTTT
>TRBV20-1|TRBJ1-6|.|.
CSARMTGSPLHF
TGCAGTGCTCGAATGACCGGTTCACCCCTCCACTTT
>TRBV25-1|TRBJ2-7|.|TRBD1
CASSLAGTATYEQYF
TGTGCCAGCAGCCTGGCCGGGACAGCAACCTACGAGCAGTACTTC
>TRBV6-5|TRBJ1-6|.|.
CASSYALPRQSYNSPLHF
TGTGCCAGCAGTTACGCTCTCCCCCGACAGAGCTATAATTCACCCCTCCACTTT
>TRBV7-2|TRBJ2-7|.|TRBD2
CASSPVGTRAIEQYF
TGTGCCAGCAGCCCAGTGGGGACTAGGGCTATAGAGCAGTACTTC
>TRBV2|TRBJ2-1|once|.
CASAGLGQFF
TGTGCCAGCGCAGGGCTTGGGCAGTTCTTC
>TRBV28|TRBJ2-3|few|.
CASSLAGRRFGDTQYF
TGTGCCAGCAGTTTGGCGGGCAGGAGATTTGGGGATACGCAGTATTTT
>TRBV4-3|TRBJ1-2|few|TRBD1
CASSQSPGQASYGYTF
TGCGCCAGCAGCCAATCCCCGGGACAGGCGTCCTATGGCTACACCTTC
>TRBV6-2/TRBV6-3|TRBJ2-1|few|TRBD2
CASALIAGLYNEQFF
TGTGCCAGCGCGCTGATAGCGGGGTTATACAATGAGCAGTTCTTC
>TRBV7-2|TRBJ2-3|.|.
CASSLGGMGYTQYF
TGTGCCAGCAGCTTAGGTGGCATGGGTTATACGCAGTATTTT
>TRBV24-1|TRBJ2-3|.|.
CATSLSGGHYPDTQYF
TGTGCCACCAGTCTCTCGGGGGGACACTACCCAGATACGCAGTATTTT
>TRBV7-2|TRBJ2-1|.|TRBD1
CASSLVPRQTGDSYNEQFF
TGTGCCAGCAGCTTAGTGCCCCGTCAGACAGGGGACTCCTACAATGAGCAGTTCTTC
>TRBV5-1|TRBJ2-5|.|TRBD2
CASSLDSGVGSETQYF
TGCGCCAGCAGCTTGGATAGCGGGGTGGGTTCGGAGACCCAGTACTTC
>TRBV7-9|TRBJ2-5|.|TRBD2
CASSTSGRGANEQYF
TGTGCCAGCAGCACGTCTGGGCGGGGGGCCAATGAGCAGTACTTC
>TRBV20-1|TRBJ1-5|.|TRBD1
CSARRTTGGLGNQPQHF
TGCAGTGCTAGGAGAACAACAGGGGGACTAGGCAATCAGCCCCAGCATTTT
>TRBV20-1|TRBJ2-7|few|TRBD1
CSAGQGDEQYF
TGCAGTGCTGGGCAGGGGGACGAGCAGTACTTC
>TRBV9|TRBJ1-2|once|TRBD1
CASSVEGTVRNGYTF
TGTGCCAGCAGCGTAGAGGGGACAGTGAGGAATGGCTACACCTTC
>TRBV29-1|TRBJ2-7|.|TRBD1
CSVNLQGSAYEQYF
TGCAGCGTGAATTTACAGGGGTCGGCCTACGAGCAGTACTTC
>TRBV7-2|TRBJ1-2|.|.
CASRSSGSAGYTF
TGTGCCAGCAGGTCCTCAGGGTCCGCTGGCTACACCTTC
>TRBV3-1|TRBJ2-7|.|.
CASSQDPGKVKSTQYF
TGTGCCAGCAGCCAAGACCCGGGAAAGGTAAAGAGTACCCAGTACTTC
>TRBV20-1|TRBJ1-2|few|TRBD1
CSASQGALRDGYTF
TGCAGTGCTTCCCAGGGGGCGCTAAGAGATGGCTACACCTTC
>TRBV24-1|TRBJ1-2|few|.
CATSTSGRRGYTF
TGTGCCACCAGTACCTCGGGACGACGTGGCTACACCTTC